This TCR beta chain was recorded in a study of T cells in Graves' hyperthyroidism and ophthalmopathy. Study background: The authors collected peripheral blood at initial diagnosis, before any treatment.

Overall study findings and caveats: The model foresaw ophthalmopathy a median roughly 6 months prior to onset. Among clonotypes expanded in thyroid above 0.001, most were also found in blood.

This clonotype was seen repeatedly, ten times or more. Its antigen remains unidentified. Researchers amplified the TCR beta CDR3 regions from RNA transcripts. The HTBI primer set served for first-round RT-PCR of the TCR CDR3. TCRdb analysed the multiplex PCR reads with MiXCR anew, one entry per CDR3 protein. The sample carries a few hundred thousand distinct CDR3 sequences, roughly an eighth recorded once. For ophthalmopathy patients, the Clinical Activity Score was at least 3 and the NOSPECS grade at least 4; duration was under 3 months. Trimming left V 1 base short and J 6 bases short, with 12 bases between. Germline lookup yields CDR1 SGHKS and CDR2 YYEKEE (reference sequence). The CDR3 is 14 residues long.

What was sequenced was blood. This TCR derives from a woman in her 40s with Graves' ophthalmopathy. This chain connects TRBV5-5 to TRBJ2-3, with D possibly matching TRBD1 (5 bases). Here the CDR3 DNA reads TGTGCCAGCAGCTTGCTCCCAGGGTGGGATACGCAGTATTTT. This gives the protein CASSLLPGWDTQYF.